The 8 T cell receptor beta chains below were found in one sample sequenced in a study of graft-versus-host responses after intestinal transplantation. This table comes from immunoSEQ multiplex PCR, and its TCRdb copy is limited to in-frame clones, with some not included. Counted here are about 9,600 clones, around four fifths occurring once; the ten biggest clones make up roughly a fifth. Processing was applied to graft tissue in order to liberate intraepithelial and lamina propria lymphocytes. The material sequenced was ileum tissue, taken roughly 450 days after intestinal transplantation. Receptors were obtained from a human patient who received an intestinal transplant, so some T cells may come from the graft donor.

CDR3 DNA sequence: TGTGCCAGCACGCCGGAAAGGGCCGTAAACATTCAGTACTTC. It encodes CASTPERAVNIQYF. The chain couples TRBV6-1 to TRBJ2-4; the D is unclear. V was trimmed by 7 bases and J by 6 bases, leaving 16 bases between them. This CDR3 region has 14 residues. Germline V gives CDR1 MNHNS, CDR2 SASEGT.

This clone was counted a few times. V usage is TRBV5-1 and J usage is TRBJ2-1, with 9 bases that match TRBD1. Germline V gives CDR1 SGHRS, CDR2 YFSETQ. The J segment lost 0 bases and the V segment lost 4 bases, leaving 5 bases of the junction unmatched. The CDR3 totals 16 residues. The DNA for the CDR3 is TGCGCCAGCAGCCCCGGGACAGGGCTCTCCTACAATGAGCAGTTCTTC. Protein: CASSPGTGLSYNEQFF.

Notes on this clone: Other DNA sequences of this sample code for an identical CDR3. V usage is TRBV6-5 and J usage is TRBJ2-1, with a possible D match to TRBD2 (7 bases). Germline V gene sequence: CDR1 MNHEY, CDR2 SVGAGI. The CDR3 extends over 15 amino acids. Trimming pared 0 bases from V and 7 bases from J, leaving 13 bases between. Here the CDR3 reads CASSYSGGPNNEQFF. DNA of the CDR3: TGTGCCAGCAGTTACTCGGGGGGGCCTAATAATGAGCAGTTCTTC.

The chain couples TRBV5-1 to TRBJ1-2; D may be TRBD1 (5 bases). The CDR3 is 16 amino acids. Trimming shortened V by 3 bases and J by 4 bases, and 19 bases separated the two germline ends. Germline V gene data show CDR1 as SGHRS and CDR2 as YFSETQ. The DNA of the CDR3 is TGCGCCAGCAGCTCCCGCCCGACGCGGGGCAGCTATGGCTACACCTTC. Encoded protein: CASSSRPTRGSYGYTF.

Note on this clone: One end of the junction is discordant with germline, which a read error may explain. This sequence joins TRBV5-1 and TRBJ1-1; D may be TRBD1 (6 bases). This CDR3 spans 16 amino acids. The germline CDR1 and CDR2 sequences are SGHRS and YFSETQ. CDR3 sequence reads: CARSPGGGGGVTEAFF. The CDR3 nucleotides read TGCGCCCGCAGCCCGGGGGGCGGGGGAGGTGTCACTGAAGCTTTCTTT.

By share, this clone counts as large (0.1 to 1%). The rearrangement uses TRBV19 and TRBJ1-1; D gene ambiguous. The ends were cut back, 3 bases at V and 3 bases at J, with 14 bases in the middle. The CDR3 extends over 15 amino acids. From germline, CDR1 is LNHDA and CDR2 SQIVND (reference sequence). Here the CDR3 reads CASSMPLRLDTEAFF. CDR3 sequence (DNA): TGTGCCAGTAGTATGCCCCTGAGGTTGGACACTGAAGCTTTCTTT.

This sequence joins TRBV6-5 and TRBJ1-1; D remains unclear. Trimming removed 5 bases from V and 3 bases from J, with 16 bases in between. This CDR3 contains 15 residues. The germline CDR1 and CDR2 sequences are MNHEY and SVGAGI. The CDR3 bases are TGTGCCAGCAGTAAGGGCCCCGGTGGGTACACTGAAGCTTTCTTT. Protein sequence: CASSKGPGGYTEAFF.

The chain has TRBV13 and TRBJ2-3, with 9 bases fitting TRBD2. Germline CDR1 and CDR2: PRHDT and FYEKMQ (reference sequence). The CDR3 is made up of 14 amino acids. The V segment lost 3 bases and the J segment 10 bases; nucleotides outside the gene matches: 8. CDR3 in DNA: TGTGCCAGCAGCTTGGGCGGGGGGGCAGGAGCGCAGTATTTT. It codes for CASSLGGGAGAQYF.